The 21 T cell receptor beta chains reported below all come from one sample, sequenced in a study of control samples from healthy donors and cancer patients. TCRdb's table, derived via immunoSEQ multiplex PCR, lists solely in-frame clones and lacks some. The sample lists 120,000 to 150,000 clones, about 88% occurring once. Sequencing used blood. All receptors derive from a woman in her twenties or thirties in good health.

This clone was seen just once. The chain employs TRBV29-1 and TRBJ2-1; no reliable D call. This CDR3 is 14 amino acids long. The germline V gene has CDR1 SQVTM and CDR2 ANQGSEA. V shed 2 bases and J shed 6 bases, with 14 bases lying between them. CDR3: CSVERDRAGNEQFF. The CDR3 DNA sequence: TGCAGCGTTGAAAGGGATAGGGCAGGCAATGAGCAGTTCTTC.

The chain is built from TRBV7-3 and TRBJ2-7, with D possibly TRBD1 on 5 matching bases. The CDR3 is made up of 14 amino acids. The germline CDR1 and CDR2 sequences are SGHTA and FQGTGA. V dropped 5 bases and J dropped 5 bases, with 16 bases sitting between them. The CDR3 spells CASSNAGPSHEQYF. For the CDR3, the DNA is TGTGCCAGCAGCAATGCAGGGCCTAGTCACGAGCAGTACTTC.

The chain employs TRBV11-3 and TRBJ2-7; D is possibly TRBD1 (6 bases). V shed 2 bases and J shed 3 bases, with 8 bases lying between them. Germline V gene data show CDR1 as SGHNT and CDR2 as YENEEA. There are 13 residues in the CDR3. The CDR3 DNA is TGTGCCAGCAGCTTACAGGGGAGCTACGAGCAGTACTTC. This gives the protein CASSLQGSYEQYF. Full variable domain (rest looked up from reference TRBV11-3 and TRBJ2-7): EAGVVQSPRYKIIEKKQPVAFWCNPISGHNTLYWYLQNLGQGPELLIRYENEEAVDDSQLPKDRFSAERLKGVDSTLKIQPAELGDSAVYLCASSLQGSYEQYFGPGTRLTVT.

The rearrangement uses TRBV7-9 and TRBJ1-1; D remains ambiguous. Germline V gene lookup returns CDR1 SEHNR and CDR2 FQNEAQ (reference sequence). The CDR3 is 11 residues long. Trimming left V 5 bases short and J 4 bases short, with 5 bases between. The CDR3: CASSPATEAFF. In DNA form, the CDR3 reads TGTGCCAGCAGCCCCGCCACTGAAGCTTTCTTT.

The V call is TRBV5-1, the J call TRBJ2-1, with TRBD2 identical over 8 bases. Germline values: CDR1 SGHRS, CDR2 YFSETQ. This CDR3 has 15 residues. J was trimmed by 10 bases and V by 3 bases; bases with no gene match: 12. As DNA, the CDR3 is TGCGCCAGCAGCTCTCTCGCTAGCGGGCCGGCGGAGCAGTTCTTC. The encoded protein is CASSSLASGPAEQFF. The full variable domain, completed using reference TRBV5-1 and TRBJ2-1, is KAGVTQTPRYLIKTRGQQVTLSCSPISGHRSVSWYQQTPGQGLQFLFEYFSETQRNKGNFPGRFSGRQFSNSRSEMNVSTLELGDSALYLCASSSLASGPAEQFFGPGTRLTVL.

The V and J genes are TRBV27 and TRBJ2-1; the D is unclear. Germline-derived CDR1 and CDR2 are MNHEY and SMNVEV (reference sequence). There are 12 residues in the CDR3. V was shortened by 2 bases and J by 9 bases, with 8 bases between the two germline ends. CDR3 region: CASSLRRGEQFF. The DNA for the CDR3 is TGTGCCAGCAGTTTAAGGCGCGGTGAGCAGTTCTTC.

The gene calls are TRBV19 and TRBJ1-1; 7 bases agree with TRBD1. Germline V gene lookup returns CDR1 LNHDA and CDR2 SQIVND (reference sequence). CDR3 length: 15 residues. V was pared by 8 bases and J by 1 base, with 10 bases of the junction left unmatched. The CDR3 region is CASGTGDSWNTEAFF. DNA for the CDR3: TGTGCCAGTGGTACGGGGGACAGTTGGAACACTGAAGCTTTCTTT.

The chain combines TRBV7-9 with TRBJ1-4; no clear D gene. The V end lost 3 bases, the J end lost 7 bases, and 12 bases lay between the germline ends. Germline V CDR1 and CDR2: SEHNR, FQNEAQ (reference sequence). The CDR3 sequence is 14 residues long. CDR3 region: CASSFGMTSEKLFF. In nucleotides, the CDR3 is TGTGCCAGCAGCTTTGGGATGACGAGTGAAAAACTGTTTTTT.

This chain connects TRBV2 to TRBJ1-2; TRBD1 matches 9 bases. Germline-derived CDR1 and CDR2 are SNHLY and FYNNEI. Trimming at V came to 6 bases and at J to 1 base, leaving 6 bases not matched to a gene. The CDR3 is made up of 15 amino acids. CDR3 in DNA: TGTGCCAGCAGCGTTGACAGGGGGGTTAACTATGGCTACACCTTC. Amino acids: CASSVDRGVNYGYTF.

The gene calls are TRBV6-6 and TRBJ1-1, with TRBD1 matching 8 bases. CDR1 MNHNY and CDR2 SVGAGI come from the germline V gene (reference sequence). The V gene end was trimmed by 6 bases and the J gene end by 5 bases; junction bases not matched to a gene: 2. The CDR3 contains 12 residues. Here the CDR3 reads CASRQGGTEAFF. The DNA for the CDR3 is TGTGCCAGCAGACAGGGGGGAACTGAAGCTTTCTTT.

This clone is a singleton in its sample. The V and J genes are TRBV29-1 and TRBJ1-2; TRBD1 matches 7 bases. With 7 bases clipped from V and 6 bases from J, the junction kept 8 bases outside the gene matches. The CDR3 has 12 residues. CDR1 is SQVTM and CDR2 is ANQGSEA in the germline V gene. CDR3 protein: CSGGGTAHGYTF. CDR3 DNA: TGCAGCGGCGGGGGGACAGCCCATGGCTACACCTTC.

The chain couples TRBV9 to TRBJ1-5; TRBD1 might be the D (5 bases). There are 15 residues in the CDR3. From germline, CDR1 is SGDLS and CDR2 YYNGEE. V was pared by 3 bases and J by 4 bases, with 14 bases between. DNA of the CDR3: TGTGCCAGCAGCGCTGGGGGAGGGCCGAATCAGCCCCAGCATTTT. Translated, it gives CASSAGGGPNQPQHF.

This chain connects TRBV11-3 to TRBJ2-1; 7 bases agree with TRBD1. The CDR3 is made up of 15 amino acids. V lost 4 bases, J lost 8 bases, and 11 bases stayed unmatched. Germline V gene sequence: CDR1 SGHNT, CDR2 YENEEA. CDR3 nucleotides: TGTGCCAGCAGCTCCGAGACAGGGATGGATGATGAGCAGTTCTTC. This codes for CASSSETGMDDEQFF. Full variable domain (missing parts from reference TRBV11-3 and TRBJ2-1): EAGVVQSPRYKIIEKKQPVAFWCNPISGHNTLYWYLQNLGQGPELLIRYENEEAVDDSQLPKDRFSAERLKGVDSTLKIQPAELGDSAVYLCASSSETGMDDEQFFGPGTRLTVL.

The V gene is TRBV2, the J gene TRBJ1-2; D call uncertain. CDR1 and CDR2 from the germline V gene are SNHLY and FYNNEI. The CDR3 spans 14 residues. Trimming removed 4 bases from V and 1 base from J, with 10 bases in between. The DNA of the CDR3 is TGTGCCAGCAGTGTCGAGGTATTTAACTATGGCTACACCTTC. Translated: CASSVEVFNYGYTF.

This clone was seen more than once but under ten times. V gene TRBV2 combines with J gene TRBJ2-7, with TRBD2 identical over 12 bases. Germline assignment: CDR1 SNHLY and CDR2 FYNNEI. CDR3 length: 15 amino acids. V was clipped by 4 bases and J by 2 bases; unmatched bases: 3. For the CDR3, the DNA is TGTGCCAGCAGTGCCTCTAGCGGGAGGGCCTACGAGCAGTACTTC. It translates to CASSASSGRAYEQYF.

The rearrangement joins TRBV14 to TRBJ2-4, with 14 positions matching TRBD2. The CDR3 is made up of 13 amino acids. V shed 4 bases and J 15 bases; nucleotides not matched to a gene: 5. The V gene's germline CDR1 is SGHDN and CDR2 FVKESK. CDR3 DNA sequence: TGTGCCAGCAGCCTTGGGACTAGCGGGAGTAGGTACTTC. Translating it yields CASSLGTSGSRYF.

The chain links TRBV13 to TRBJ2-3; TRBD2 matches 10 bases. The junction had 9 bases not matched to a gene; V was cut back by 5 bases and J by 4 bases. The CDR3 sequence is 16 residues long. Germline V lookup: CDR1 PRHDT, CDR2 FYEKMQ (reference sequence). This chain's CDR3 is CASSPRSSGRADTQYF. In nucleotides, the CDR3 is TGTGCCAGCAGCCCCCGTAGCAGCGGGAGGGCAGATACGCAGTATTTT. Filled out from reference TRBV13 and TRBJ2-3, the complete variable domain reads AAGVIQSPRHLIKEKRETATLKCYPIPRHDTVYWYQQGPGQDPQFLISFYEKMQSDKGSIPDRFSAQQFSDYHSELNMSSLELGDSALYFCASSPRSSGRADTQYFGPGTRLTVL.

The rearrangement links TRBV7-3 to TRBJ2-2; 11 positions match TRBD1. The CDR3 is made up of 14 amino acids. V shed 5 bases and J 8 bases; nucleotides not matched to a gene: 4. In germline, CDR1 is SGHTA, CDR2 FQGTGA. The CDR3 region has the DNA TGTGCCAGCAGCGCTGGACAGGGGGCAGGGGAGCTGTTTTTT. Encoded protein: CASSAGQGAGELFF.

This chain joins TRBV5-6 and TRBJ2-7, with unresolved D. Trimming removed 0 bases at V and 1 base at J, with 8 bases between. Germline V gives CDR1 SGHDT, CDR2 YYEEEE. The CDR3 has 14 amino acids. The CDR3 DNA reads TGTGCCAGCAGCTTGGTGAGTCAGTCCTACGAGCAGTACTTC. It encodes CASSLVSQSYEQYF.

V is TRBV30 and J is TRBJ1-2; D is unresolved. Germline loops: CDR1 GTSNPN, CDR2 SVGIG (reference sequence). The CDR3 is 15 amino acids. V was trimmed by 5 bases and J by 5 bases, leaving 21 bases between them. The CDR3 region is CAWSIQPIREYGYTF. The CDR3 DNA reads TGTGCCTGGTCTATTCAACCAATAAGAGAGTATGGCTACACCTTC.

The chain recombines TRBV7-2 with TRBJ2-7, with 7 positions matching TRBD2. V was pared by 3 bases and J by 8 bases, with 13 bases of the junction left unmatched. Germline-derived CDR1 and CDR2 are SGHTA and FQGNSA. CDR3 size: 15 residues. The CDR3 DNA reads as TGTGCCAGCAGCTTTTATTCTCGCGGGAGTTTTCAGCAGTACTTC. It specifies CASSFYSRGSFQQYF.